These T cell receptor beta chains were read from a single sample in a study of CDR3 diversity in severe acne. TCRdb passed the PCR reads through MiXCR, listing each CDR3 protein once. The sample lists tens of thousands of distinct CDR3 sequences; around 49% were seen once. Sequencing was done on a sample of blood. These receptors were obtained from a male donor in good health, without acne. The CDR3 runs from the conserved cysteine through the conserved F or W. The order of the fields is V gene, clone size, J gene, D gene, CDR3 protein, CDR3 DNA. A D gene is named only where the DNA matches it firmly. The listing skips clone size in some rows; elsewhere it reads once, few, many or a size class.

TRBV7-9,-,TRBJ2-5,-,CASSSSRGPETQYF,TGTGCCAGCAGCTCCTCTAGAGGGCCGGAGACCCAGTACTTC
TRBV10-3,-,TRBJ1-3,-,CAISDPGVSGNTIYF,TGTGCCATCAGTGACCCGGGGGTCTCTGGAAACACCATATATTTT
TRBV24-1,-,TRBJ1-5,-,CATSALLAGGWAQPQHF,TGTGCCACCAGTGCTCTGCTAGCGGGAGGGTGGGCTCAGCCCCAGCATTTT
TRBV2,-,TRBJ1-5,-,CASSNRQGNQPQHF,TGTGCCAGCAGTAATAGGCAGGGGAATCAGCCCCAGCATTTT
TRBV5-4,few,TRBJ1-2,TRBD1,CASSPPPGQGADNYGYTF,TGTGCCAGCAGCCCACCCCCGGGACAGGGGGCCGACAACTATGGCTACACCTTC
TRBV27,-,TRBJ2-5,-,CASSFLMRGTQYF,TGTGCCAGCAGTTTCCTGATGAGGGGGACCCAGTACTTC
TRBV12-3/TRBV12-4,many,TRBJ1-3,-,CASSSAQGGWVRSGNTIYF,TGTGCCAGCAGTTCCGCCCAGGGTGGTTGGGTAAGATCTGGAAACACCATATATTTT
TRBV7-1,-,TRBJ2-5,TRBD1,CASSSAGQGRKF,TGTGCCAGCAGCTCAGCGGGACAGGGAAGGAAGTTC
TRBV19,many,TRBJ2-1,TRBD1,CASSIDSGQGAYNEQFF,TGTGCCAGTAGTATAGATTCGGGACAGGGAGCCTACAATGAGCAGTTCTTC
TRBV2,few,TRBJ1-5,TRBD1,CASKQGQSQPQHF,TGTGCCAGCAAACAGGGACAGTCTCAGCCCCAGCATTTT
TRBV7-9,-,TRBJ1-1,-,CASSLARGERAFF,TGTGCCAGCAGCTTAGCAAGGGGGGAGCGAGCTTTCTTT
TRBV25-1,-,TRBJ2-7,TRBD2,CASSGFFSGRSAGELYEQYF,TGTGCCAGCAGTGGCTTCTTTAGCGGGAGATCCGCCGGGGAGCTGTACGAGCAGTACTTC
TRBV15,-,TRBJ2-7,TRBD2,CATSRDYLAGIDEQYF,TGTGCCACCAGCAGAGATTATCTAGCGGGAATCGACGAGCAGTACTTC
TRBV20-1,-,TRBJ1-4,-,CSASAGTRNEKLFF,TGCAGTGCTTCCGCCGGGACGAGGAATGAAAAACTGTTTTTT
TRBV6-4,many,TRBJ2-2,-,CASSSGNTGELFF,TGTGCCAGCAGTAGCGGGAACACCGGGGAGCTGTTTTTT
TRBV2,few,TRBJ1-5,-,CASNTRLMGNQPQHF,TGTGCCAGCAATACCAGGCTAATGGGCAATCAGCCCCAGCATTTT
TRBV7-8,-,TRBJ1-1,TRBD1,CASSRQGIMNTEAFF,TGTGCCAGCAGCCGACAGGGCATCATGAACACTGAAGCTTTCTTT
TRBV7-9,-,TRBJ1-3,TRBD1,CAIPGTDNTIYF,TGTGCCATCCCCGGGACAGATAACACCATATATTTT
TRBV12-3/TRBV12-4,-,TRBJ2-3,TRBD2,CASSFPSGATDTQYF,TGTGCCAGCAGTTTTCCTAGCGGAGCCACAGATACGCAGTATTTT
TRBV12-3/TRBV12-4,once,TRBJ2-7,-,CASSVAGWAFWTYEQYF,TGTGCCAGCAGTGTAGCAGGGTGGGCCTTCTGGACCTACGAGCAGTACTTC
TRBV29-1,many,TRBJ2-7,TRBD1,CSVRSGTGGEQYF,TGCAGCGTCCGATCCGGGACAGGGGGCGAGCAGTACTTC
TRBV7-2,few,TRBJ1-6,-,CASSLGSTAYSPLHF,TGTGCCAGCAGCTTAGGGTCCACGGCTTATTCACCCCTCCACTTT
TRBV10-2,-,TRBJ2-7,-,CASSDLFGKALTYEQYF,TGCGCCAGCAGTGATTTATTCGGGAAAGCACTTACTTACGAGCAGTACTTC
TRBV5-5,once,TRBJ2-2,-,CASSLWVAETGELFF,TGTGCCAGCAGCTTGTGGGTAGCGGAAACCGGGGAGCTGTTTTTT
TRBV20-1,-,TRBJ2-5,-,CSQGTVTNQVTQYF,TGCAGCCAAGGGACGGTGACCAACCAGGTGACCCAGTACTTC
TRBV5-1,-,TRBJ2-5,-,CASSFQIQETQYF,TGCGCCAGCAGCTTCCAAATACAAGAGACCCAGTACTTC
TRBV7-8,-,TRBJ1-2,TRBD1,CASSDTRDRGYGYTF,TGTGCCAGCAGCGACACCCGGGACAGAGGCTATGGCTACACCTTC
TRBV11-2,-,TRBJ2-7,TRBD2,CASSFRTSGKPYEQYF,TGTGCCAGCAGTTTCCGGACTAGCGGGAAACCCTACGAGCAGTACTTC
TRBV5-4,-,TRBJ1-2,-,CASSRQEGQWDGYTF,TGCGCCAGCAGCCGGCAGGAGGGGCAGTGGGATGGCTACACCTTC
TRBV20-1,-,TRBJ2-7,-,CSAGLGGRRDEQYF,TGCAGTGCTGGGCTAGGGGGGAGGCGGGACGAGCAGTACTTC
TRBV6-1,-,TRBJ1-1,TRBD1,CASTGTVTTIEAFF,TGTGCCAGCACAGGGACAGTGACGACAATTGAAGCTTTCTTT
TRBV6-6,-,TRBJ2-7,-,CASTGGRDEQYF,TGTGCCAGCACTGGGGGCAGGGACGAGCAGTACTTC
TRBV28,many,TRBJ2-7,-,CATRDSYEQYF,TGTGCCACGCGGGACTCCTACGAGCAGTACTTC
TRBV2,few,TRBJ1-4,-,CASSVSGVGTSFF,TGTGCCAGCAGTGTCTCAGGGGTAGGAACTTCGTTTTTT
TRBV10-3,-,TRBJ2-7,TRBD2,CAISESWSSGTYEQYF,TGTGCCATCAGTGAGTCGTGGAGTAGCGGGACCTACGAGCAGTACTTC
TRBV6-1,many,TRBJ1-1,-,CATLYREAFF,TGTGCCACACTATACAGGGAAGCTTTCTTT
TRBV24-1,-,TRBJ2-5,-,CATRAWGSQETQYF,TGTGCCACCAGGGCTTGGGGCTCCCAAGAGACCCAGTACTTC
TRBV2,-,TRBJ1-1,-,CASRRTMNTEAFF,TGTGCCAGCAGGAGGACGATGAACACTGAAGCTTTCTTT
TRBV25-1,once,TRBJ1-1,-,CASLGGGIEAFF,TGTGCCAGCTTAGGAGGGGGTATTGAAGCTTTCTTT
TRBV6-5,-,TRBJ1-2,TRBD1,CASSPTGGAGGYTF,TGTGCCAGCAGTCCGACAGGGGGCGCCGGTGGCTACACCTTC
TRBV25-1,-,TRBJ2-7,TRBD1,CASSAWGTASSYEQYF,TGTGCCAGCAGTGCCTGGGGGACAGCGAGCTCCTACGAGCAGTACTTC
TRBV12-3/TRBV12-4,-,TRBJ2-4,TRBD1,CASRPSGTGAIQYF,TGTGCCAGCAGACCGAGCGGGACAGGGGCCATTCAGTACTTC
TRBV5-8,medium-sized,TRBJ2-7,-,CASSLGGALAYEQYF,TGTGCCAGCAGCTTGGGAGGCGCCCTCGCCTACGAGCAGTACTTC
TRBV10-3,-,TRBJ1-1,TRBD1,CASRGQGNTEAFF,TGTGCCAGTCGAGGACAGGGGAACACTGAAGCTTTCTTT
TRBV20-1,-,TRBJ2-5,TRBD1,CSAGDRDRETQYF,TGCAGTGCTGGGGACAGGGACCGAGAGACCCAGTACTTC
TRBV2,-,TRBJ2-3,-,CASRSRAAVTSTDTQYF,TGTGCCAGCAGATCCAGGGCGGCGGTGACTAGCACAGATACGCAGTATTTT
TRBV5-1,-,TRBJ2-7,TRBD1,CASSLLGQGAIYEQYF,TGCGCCAGCAGCTTGTTGGGACAGGGGGCGATCTACGAGCAGTACTTC
TRBV20-1,few,TRBJ2-2,-,CSARPSLGELFF,TGCAGTGCTAGACCTAGTCTTGGGGAGCTGTTTTTT
TRBV12-3/TRBV12-4,many,TRBJ1-5,TRBD1,CASSTTGGQPQHF,TGTGCCAGCAGTACTACAGGGGGACAGCCCCAGCATTTT
TRBV10-2,few,TRBJ2-3,-,CASSAGADTQYF,TGCGCCAGCAGTGCCGGGGCAGATACGCAGTATTTT
TRBV7-2,-,TRBJ2-7,TRBD1,CASSVDRPPEQYF,TGTGCCAGCAGCGTGGACAGGCCCCCTGAACAGTACTTT
TRBV20-1,-,TRBJ2-7,-,CSARDPGSGEQYF,TGCAGTGCTAGAGATCCGGGGTCCGGCGAGCAGTACTTC
TRBV25-1,few,TRBJ1-2,TRBD1,CASSDPDRGQGYTF,TGTGCCAGCAGTGACCCCGACAGGGGGCAGGGCTACACCTTC
TRBV25-1,few,TRBJ1-2,-,CASSERRGSFYGYTF,TGTGCCAGCAGTGAGCGACGGGGGTCATTCTATGGCTACACCTTC
TRBV6-1,-,TRBJ2-5,TRBD2,CASSEGLYGRARETQYF,TGTGCCAGCAGTGAAGGCTTATACGGGAGGGCCCGAGAGACCCAGTACTTC
TRBV25-1,-,TRBJ1-5,TRBD1,CASSFTGTGPQPQHF,TGTGCCAGCAGTTTTACCGGGACAGGGCCTCAGCCCCAGCATTTT
TRBV5-1,many,TRBJ1-3,TRBD1,CASSWTGKHSGNTIYF,TGCGCCAGCAGCTGGACAGGGAAACACTCTGGAAACACCATATATTTT
TRBV5-1,many,TRBJ1-1,-,CASSSSGVNTEAFF,TGCGCCAGCAGCTCGTCAGGGGTGAACACTGAAGCTTTCTTT
TRBV6-5,once,TRBJ2-3,-,CASTVTGAGDYNEQYF,TGTGCCAGCACTGTAACCGGGGCAGGGGACTACAATGAGCAGTATTTT